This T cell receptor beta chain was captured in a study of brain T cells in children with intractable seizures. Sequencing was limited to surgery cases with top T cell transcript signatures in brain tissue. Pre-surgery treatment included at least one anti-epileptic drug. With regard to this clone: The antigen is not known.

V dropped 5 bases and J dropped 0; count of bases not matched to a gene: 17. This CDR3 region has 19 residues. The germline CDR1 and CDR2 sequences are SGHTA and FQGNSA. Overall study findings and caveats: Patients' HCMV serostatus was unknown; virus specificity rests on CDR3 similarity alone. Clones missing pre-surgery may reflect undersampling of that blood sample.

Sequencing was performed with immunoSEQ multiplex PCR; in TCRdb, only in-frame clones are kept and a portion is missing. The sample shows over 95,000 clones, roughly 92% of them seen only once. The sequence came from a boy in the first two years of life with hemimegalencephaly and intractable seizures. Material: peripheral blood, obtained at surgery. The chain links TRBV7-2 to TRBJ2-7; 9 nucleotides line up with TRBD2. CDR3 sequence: CASSPLSGGLGSGSYEQYF. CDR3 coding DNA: TGTGCCAGCAGCCCGTTAAGCGGGGGGCTTGGGTCGGGCTCCTACGAGCAGTACTTC.